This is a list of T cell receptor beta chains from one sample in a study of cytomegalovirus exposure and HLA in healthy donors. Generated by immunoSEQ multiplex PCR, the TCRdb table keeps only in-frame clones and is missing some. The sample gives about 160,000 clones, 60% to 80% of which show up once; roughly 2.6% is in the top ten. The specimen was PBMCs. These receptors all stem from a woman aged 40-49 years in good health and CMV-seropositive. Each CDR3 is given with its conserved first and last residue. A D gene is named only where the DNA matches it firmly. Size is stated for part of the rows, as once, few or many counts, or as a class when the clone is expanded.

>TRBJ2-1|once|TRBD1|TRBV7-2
TGTGCCAGCAACCTTCTGGGGACAGGGTCCTACAATGAGCAGTTCTTC
CASNLLGTGSYNEQFF
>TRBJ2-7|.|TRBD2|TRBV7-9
TGTGCCAGCAGCTTAACGGGCGGGAGAAGCTACGAGCAGTACTTC
CASSLTGGRSYEQYF
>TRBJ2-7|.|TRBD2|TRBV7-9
TGTGCCAGCAGTCGATCAGCGGGGGAATACGAGCAGTACTTC
CASSRSAGEYEQYF
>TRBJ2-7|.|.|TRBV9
TGTGCCAGCAGCGGGGGGGAGGCCTACGAGCAGTACTTC
CASSGGEAYEQYF
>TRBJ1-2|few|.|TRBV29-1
TGCAGCGTTGCAGGGGAGAGGACGGGCTATGGCTACACCTTC
CSVAGERTGYGYTF
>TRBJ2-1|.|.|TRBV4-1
TGCGCCAGCAGCCTCCCCACGATGAGGATAGGTGAGCAGTTCTTC
CASSLPTMRIGEQFF
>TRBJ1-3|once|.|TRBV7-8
TGTGCCAGCAGCTTAGGTACAGCTGGAAACACCATATATTTT
CASSLGTAGNTIYF
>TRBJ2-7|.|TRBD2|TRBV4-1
TGCGCCAGCAGCCAAGAGCTAGCGGGAAGGAACGAGCAGTACTTC
CASSQELAGRNEQYF
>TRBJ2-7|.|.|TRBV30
TGTGCCTGGAAAGCGTCCTCCTACGAGCAGTACTTC
CAWKASSYEQYF
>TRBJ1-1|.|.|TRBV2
TGTGCCAGCAGTTCTAGACTCCTGAACACTGAAGCTTTCTTT
CASSSRLLNTEAFF
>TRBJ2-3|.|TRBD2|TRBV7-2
TGTGCCAGCAGCGACCGTACTAGCGGGATAGGGAGTACGCAGTATTTT
CASSDRTSGIGSTQYF
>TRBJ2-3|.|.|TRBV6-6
TGTGCCAGCAGTTCTAGGGATACGCAGTATTTT
CASSSRDTQYF
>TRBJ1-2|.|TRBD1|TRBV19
TGTGCCAGTAGTATTCCGGGACAGGAATATGGCTACACCTTC
CASSIPGQEYGYTF
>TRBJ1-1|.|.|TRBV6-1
TGTGCCAGCAGATATACAGCGAACACTGAAGCTTTCTTT
CASRYTANTEAFF
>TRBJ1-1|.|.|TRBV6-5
TGTGCCAGCAGTTACTCGAAGGGGTCTGAAGCTTTCTTT
CASSYSKGSEAFF
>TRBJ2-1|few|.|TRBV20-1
TGCAGTGCCCCGGGGTCCCATGAGCAGTTCTTC
CSAPGSHEQFF
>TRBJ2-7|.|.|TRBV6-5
TGTGCCAGCAGTACATCCTACGAGCAGTACTTC
CASSTSYEQYF
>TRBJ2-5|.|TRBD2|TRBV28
TGTGCCAGCAGTTTGGCGGGGGGGGCCTCTGAGACCCAGTACTTC
CASSLAGGASETQYF
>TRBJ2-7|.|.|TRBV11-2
TGTGCCAGCAGCTTAGATAGAAGCGAGCAGTACTTC
CASSLDRSEQYF
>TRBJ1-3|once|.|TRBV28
TGTGCCAGCAGTTTACAGTTCTCTGGAAACACCATATATTTT
CASSLQFSGNTIYF
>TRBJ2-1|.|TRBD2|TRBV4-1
TGCGCCAGCAGCCCCCAAGCGGGAGAGGGGCCCTACAATGAGCAGTTCTTC
CASSPQAGEGPYNEQFF
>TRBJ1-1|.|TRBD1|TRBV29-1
TGCAGCGTTGTAGGGACAGGGGGCTTTAACACTGAAGCTTTCTTT
CSVVGTGGFNTEAFF
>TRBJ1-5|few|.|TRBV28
TGTGCCAGCAGTTTGTCGACAGAACGTCAGCCCCAGCATTTT
CASSLSTERQPQHF
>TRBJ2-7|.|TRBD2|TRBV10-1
TGCGCCAGCAGTGAGTCGCTACTAGCGGGAGTGTACGAGCAGTACTTC
CASSESLLAGVYEQYF
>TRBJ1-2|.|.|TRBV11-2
TGTGCCAGCAGCTCGGCAGGTGGCTATGGCTACACCTTC
CASSSAGGYGYTF
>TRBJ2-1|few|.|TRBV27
TGTGCCAGCAGTTTAGAGTACTCCTACAATGAGCAGTTCTTC
CASSLEYSYNEQFF
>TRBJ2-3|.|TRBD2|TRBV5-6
TGTGCCAGCAGCTTTGGACTAGCGGGAGGGTCAGATACGCAGTATTTT
CASSFGLAGGSDTQYF
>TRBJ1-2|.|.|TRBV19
TGTGCCAGTAGTATAGATACGGACTTTCCCTATGGCTACACCTTC
CASSIDTDFPYGYTF
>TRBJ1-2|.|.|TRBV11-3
TGTGCCAGCAGCTTGGGGGCAGGGTTGAACTATGGCTACACCTTC
CASSLGAGLNYGYTF
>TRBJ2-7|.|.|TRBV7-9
TGTGCCAGCAGCTCGACTATCGAAGAGCAGTACTTC
CASSSTIEEQYF
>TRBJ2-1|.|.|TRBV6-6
TGTGCCAGCAGTTTTCTGTCCGGTGGTGAGCAGTTCTTC
CASSFLSGGEQFF
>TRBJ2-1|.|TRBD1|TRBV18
TGTGCCAGCTCACCACTCCAGGGGGCGCAGGATGAGCAGTTCTTC
CASSPLQGAQDEQFF
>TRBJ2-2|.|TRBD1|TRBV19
TGTGCCAGTAGTTACGGGACAGGGGCCGGGGAGCTGTTTTTT
CASSYGTGAGELFF
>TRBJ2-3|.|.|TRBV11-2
TGTGCCAGCAGCTTAGTCGGGTCTGCCGATACGCAGTATTTT
CASSLVGSADTQYF
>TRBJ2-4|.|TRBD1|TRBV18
TGTGCCAGCTCGCTAGGGACAGGGGGCAAAAACATTCAGTACTTC
CASSLGTGGKNIQYF
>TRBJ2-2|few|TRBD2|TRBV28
TGTGCCAGCCGATCGAGACTAGCACGCGTTGACGGGGAGCTGTTTTTT
CASRSRLARVDGELFF
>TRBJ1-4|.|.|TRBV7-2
TGTGCCAGCAGCCTGGGCGCTATGGGGGCGGAAAAACTGTTTTTT
CASSLGAMGAEKLFF
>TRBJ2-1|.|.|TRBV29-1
TGCAGCGCGTCTGGGGAGAGCTCCTACAATGAGCAGTTCTTC
CSASGESSYNEQFF
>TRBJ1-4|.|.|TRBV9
TGTGCCAGCAGCGCCTACGCATCGGGTGGCGATGAAAAACTGTTTTTT
CASSAYASGGDEKLFF
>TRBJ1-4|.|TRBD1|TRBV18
TGTGCCAGCTCCAAGGGACAGGGGGGATTCAATGAAAAACTGTTTTTT
CASSKGQGGFNEKLFF
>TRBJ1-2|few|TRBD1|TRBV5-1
TGCGCCAGCAGCTTGTGGGTACAGGGGATTGCACAGGCAGGCTATGGCTACACCTTC
CASSLWVQGIAQAGYGYTF
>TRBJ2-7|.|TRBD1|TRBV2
TGTGCCAGCAGCCATCCGGGACAGGACTACGAGCAGTACTTC
CASSHPGQDYEQYF
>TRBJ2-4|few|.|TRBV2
TGTGCCAGCAGTGACGCAGCGGCCAAAAACATTCAGTACTTC
CASSDAAAKNIQYF
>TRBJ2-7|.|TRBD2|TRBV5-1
TGCGCCAGCAGCTTGACTAGCGGGGGGGCTTACGAGCAGTACTTC
CASSLTSGGAYEQYF
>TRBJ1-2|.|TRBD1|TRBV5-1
TGCGCCAGCAGCACTGGACAGGCCTATGGCTACACCTTC
CASSTGQAYGYTF
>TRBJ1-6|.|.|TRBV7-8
TGTGCCAGCAGCTTACTGCAGGGGAATAATTCACCCCTCCACTTT
CASSLLQGNNSPLHF
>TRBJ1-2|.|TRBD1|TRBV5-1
TGCGCCAGCAGCTTGGGGGACAGGGATTATGGCTACACCTTC
CASSLGDRDYGYTF
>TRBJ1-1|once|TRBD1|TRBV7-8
TGTGCCAGCAGCTTAATGAGTGGGACAGGGATATCTGAAGCTTTCTTT
CASSLMSGTGISEAFF
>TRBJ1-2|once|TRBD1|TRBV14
TGTGCCAGCAGCCAAGTCGGAAACAGGGGGACGATCGGCTACACCTTC
CASSQVGNRGTIGYTF
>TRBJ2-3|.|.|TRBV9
TGTGCCAGCAGCGTAAGTGGGGCAGCAGATACGCAGTATTTT
CASSVSGAADTQYF
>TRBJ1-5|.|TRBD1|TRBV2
TGTGCCAGCAGTGCGACAGGGCTCAATCAGCCCCAGCATTTT
CASSATGLNQPQHF
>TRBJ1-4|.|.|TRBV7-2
TGTGCCAGCAGCTTATTCGGGGGGGGCTCCTCTAATGAAAAACTGTTTTTT
CASSLFGGGSSNEKLFF
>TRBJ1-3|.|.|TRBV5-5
TGTGCCAGCAGCTACCGACCGGCAGGTGGAAACACCATATATTTT
CASSYRPAGGNTIYF